The rows below give T cell receptor beta chains drawn from one sample of a study of blood T cell repertoires in COVID-19. Here immunoSEQ multiplex PCR was the method, and the copy in TCRdb shows in-frame clones only, minus some. The sample carries 200,000 or so clones, around 85% recorded once. Material for sequencing was peripheral blood. Receptors were obtained from a man between 60 and 75 years old with acute or convalescent COVID-19. The conserved cysteine and the conserved F or W are not part of the CDR3 here. The order of the fields is J gene, V gene, clone size, D gene, CDR3 protein. A D gene is named only where the DNA matches it firmly. The size entry is marked missing in some rows and otherwise reads once, few, many or a size class.

J: TRBJ2-3; V: TRBV25-1; size: -; D: TRBD1; CDR3: ASSDPGQGVADTQY
J: TRBJ1-2; V: TRBV25-1; size: -; D: TRBD1; CDR3: ASSGTGLGYT
J: TRBJ2-6; V: TRBV2; size: -; D: -; CDR3: ASSQSRVPGANVLT
J: TRBJ2-1; V: TRBV6-2/TRBV6-3; size: -; D: TRBD2; CDR3: ASSSGLAGVGEQF
J: TRBJ2-1; V: TRBV4-2; size: -; D: TRBD2; CDR3: ASSDRAGGPYNEQF
J: TRBJ2-6; V: TRBV7-3; size: -; D: -; CDR3: ASSARGQLYSGANVLT
J: TRBJ2-7; V: TRBV5-6; size: -; D: TRBD2; CDR3: ASNPGLASYEQY
J: TRBJ1-2; V: TRBV7-9; size: -; D: TRBD1; CDR3: ASSLGQGDGYT
J: TRBJ2-7; V: TRBV28; size: -; D: TRBD2; CDR3: ASSLTGTKSFYEQY
J: TRBJ1-2; V: TRBV10-3; size: few; D: TRBD1; CDR3: AISPGDRDYGYT
J: TRBJ1-2; V: TRBV4-3; size: -; D: TRBD1; CDR3: ASSQDPDRNYGYT
J: TRBJ2-7; V: TRBV4-2; size: -; D: -; CDR3: ASSQMERVSYEQY
J: TRBJ2-7; V: TRBV27; size: -; D: TRBD2; CDR3: ASGRLAGAYEQY
J: TRBJ1-4; V: TRBV28; size: -; D: -; CDR3: ASSPLGGTEKLF
J: TRBJ2-3; V: TRBV7-9; size: -; D: -; CDR3: ASSLSSTDTQY
J: TRBJ2-2; V: TRBV15; size: -; D: TRBD1; CDR3: ATSRARGRVGPNTGELF
J: TRBJ2-7; V: TRBV18; size: once; D: TRBD1; CDR3: ASSSGTGAPYEQY
J: TRBJ2-5; V: TRBV5-1; size: -; D: -; CDR3: ASSLQGRETQY
J: TRBJ1-2; V: TRBV5-1; size: -; D: TRBD1; CDR3: ASSLGGGTGAGGYT
J: TRBJ2-7; V: TRBV28; size: few; D: TRBD2; CDR3: ASSSPGLAGFYEQY
J: TRBJ2-5; V: TRBV28; size: -; D: TRBD1; CDR3: ASSSSGTGAETQY
J: TRBJ2-7; V: TRBV10-3; size: -; D: TRBD1; CDR3: AIRPGQGPYEQY
J: TRBJ2-2; V: TRBV12-5; size: -; D: -; CDR3: ASGRLDGELF
J: TRBJ2-7; V: TRBV5-1; size: -; D: -; CDR3: ASSLQEGTYEQY
J: TRBJ2-1; V: TRBV30; size: few; D: -; CDR3: AWSVRAVNEQF
J: TRBJ1-5; V: TRBV19; size: -; D: -; CDR3: ASSPRVAGVNQPQH